The present entry profiles one T cell receptor (beta chain) with its context. Its antigen specificity is not known. Base-call qualities are not available, and no considerably larger clone is one nucleotide away. The library was generated by 5' RACE. The reads were generated on an Illumina HiSeq 2500. The second PCR ran for roughly 7 to 12 cycles and used a J-beta primer mix along with a sample-barcoded 5' primer. A template-switch 5' adaptor carrying 12 random nucleotides introduced a unique molecular identifier onto each TCR beta cDNA molecule. Each sample yielded at least 2.5 million CDR3-containing paired-end reads. All of the RNA was converted into first-strand cDNA using the Mint cDNA synthesis kit, with a TRBC-specific oligonucleotide serving as the primer. Following uracil-DNA glycosylase treatment, a first 18-cycle PCR with universal primers M1SS and BC2_uni_R was performed on all cDNA. The paper's data handling went like this. For normalization, 1 million high-quality reads, each with a distinct molecular identifier, were randomly selected from each sample. Reads with shared molecular identifiers were discarded instead of being binned into consensus sequences. MiTCR, set to a Q25 quality threshold and the strictest error-elimination algorithm, was used for CDR3 identification, clonotype clustering and error correction. A nonparametric unseen species model using Euler transformation provided a lower-bound estimate of total TCR beta diversity. TCRdb trimmed public reads at Q25 via fastp, called clones via MiXCR and kept in-frame beta chains. Duplicate CDR3 protein sequences are folded into a single record with the most common DNA and genes. The V and J calls here are based on TCRdb, not the publication. In all, the sample holds roughly 650,000 distinct CDR3 sequences, and 32% of those were seen once. 15% of the sample is in the top ten clones.

The sample comes from a study of blood T cells in healthy people across ages (dated by TCRdb to between 2014 and 2016). About the study as a whole: Template switching captured roughly one uniquely barcoded TCR beta cDNA molecule per two T cells in model experiments. The donors were split into four age groups: young (average 16 years), middle-aged (39), aged (62) and long-lived (about 74). Two additional independent replicas of 1 million unique cDNA reads from the same blood draw were analyzed for two donors (one aged 18 to 29 and one aged 80 or older). To avoid experimental bias, donors of different ages were distributed randomly across sequencing lanes. Using deep sequencing normalized with unique cDNA molecular identifiers, the study measured how TCR beta repertoire diversity changes with age.

The study at large found these results: Compared with the aged group, the long-lived group had more naive CD4+ T cells, fewer expanded clones and increased TCR diversity, suggesting age selection. Total diversity estimates from one million sequenced T cells were considered lower bounds and underestimates. Because donor CMV infection status was unknown, age-related changes in expanded clonotypes were potentially confounded. There was a strong correlation between observed TCR beta diversity and the percentage of naive T cells measured by flow cytometry. Bulk unsorted PBMC profiling prevented conclusive comparison of naive and antigen-experienced compartments. Observed TCR beta diversity per million T cells fell roughly linearly with age, and a significant reduction was already apparent by age roughly 41.

The germline V gene encodes CDR1 SGHTA and CDR2 FQGTGA. From the cysteine through the phenylalanine, the CDR3 covers 16 amino acids. Only CDR3 DNA is held: 48 bases, read in frame from base 1. V and J are truncated by 0 bases and 6 bases respectively, leaving an intervening sequence of 14 bases. The approximately 39 donors, aged 6 to 90 years, were systemically healthy Caucasian individuals from Russia. About 9.1 milliliters of peripheral blood were collected from each donor into EDTA-treated Vacutainer tubes. Ficoll-Paque density-gradient centrifugation was used to isolate PBMCs, with at least 6.5 million per sample. Trizol reagent was used to extract total RNA from PBMCs, with at least 6 micrograms per sample. For every donor, an aliquot of PBMCs went through flow cytometry to measure the percentages of naive CD45RAhigh/CD27high T cells.

The receptor chain draws on TRBV7-3 and TRBJ2-2; the D gene cannot be resolved reliably. The sequence derives from a woman aged 80 or older in good health. Donor details come from another sample of the same person, matched by shared clones. Sequenced: blood. The nucleotides are TGTGCCAGCAGCTTAACGCGTCCTGGAATGGCCGGGGAGCTGTTTTTT. Translation gives CASSLTRPGMAGELFF.